This passage covers 27 T cell receptor beta chains from one sample sequenced in a study of blood T cell repertoires in COVID-19. This table comes from immunoSEQ multiplex PCR, and its TCRdb copy is limited to in-frame clones, with some not included. The sample contains about 62,000 clones, roughly 90% of which appear only once. The specimen was peripheral blood. The source of these receptors is a woman of 80 years or more with acute or convalescent COVID-19.

This chain connects TRBV10-1 to TRBJ1-5; D call uncertain. The CDR3 spans 14 residues. CDR1 is WNHNN, CDR2 SYGVQD, per germline (reference sequence). V shed 2 bases and J shed 7 bases, with 12 bases lying between them. CDR3 DNA sequence: TGCGCCAGCAGTGAGGACACCCAGCCACAGCCCCAGCATTTT. Translation gives CASSEDTQPQPQHF.

The rearrangement joins TRBV6-5 to TRBJ1-2; D gene ambiguous. This CDR3 is built from 13 residues. Trimming pared 6 bases from V and 7 bases from J, leaving 15 bases between. The germline gives CDR1 MNHEY, CDR2 SVGAGI. Here the CDR3 reads CASSQGREIGYTF. The CDR3 DNA sequence: TGTGCCAGCAGCCAAGGACGGGAAATTGGCTACACCTTC.

The chain couples TRBV2 to TRBJ1-6; 9 bases map to TRBD1. V was clipped by 6 bases and J by 11 bases; unmatched bases: 11. Looked up from germline, CDR1 is SNHLY and CDR2 is FYNNEI. This CDR3 is 15 amino acids long. The DNA of the CDR3 is TGTGCCAGCAGCCTCCGAGGACAGGGGTCGGCACCCCTCCACTTT. Translating gives CASSLRGQGSAPLHF. Full variable domain (rest looked up from reference TRBV2 and TRBJ1-6): EPEVTQTPSHQVTQMGQEVILRCVPISNHLYFYWYRQILGQKVEFLVSFYNNEISEKSEIFDDQFSVERPDGSNFTLKIRSTKLEDSAMYFCASSLRGQGSAPLHFGNGTRLTVT.

The chain couples TRBV9 to TRBJ1-1; D is uncertain. V lost 1 base, J lost 5 bases, and 9 bases lay in between. Per germline, CDR1 SGDLS and CDR2 YYNGEE. The CDR3 length is 13 residues. The CDR3 loop is CASSVLERTEAFF. CDR3 DNA: TGTGCCAGCAGCGTACTCGAGAGGACTGAAGCTTTCTTT.

This chain connects TRBV20-1 to TRBJ1-5; tentatively, D is TRBD1 (5 bases). The CDR3 loop spans 10 amino acids. Germline assignment: CDR1 DFQATT and CDR2 SNEGSKA (reference sequence). CDR3 DNA: TGCAGCGCAGGGTGGGGGCCCCAGCATTTT. Amino acid sequence: CSAGWGPQHF.

The table lists this clone with a few counts. This rearrangement joins TRBV19 to TRBJ1-6; D is possibly TRBD1 (5 bases). V lost 7 bases and J 2 bases, leaving 21 bases between the germline ends. Germline assignment: CDR1 LNHDA and CDR2 SQIVND (reference sequence). The CDR3 is 18 amino acids. CDR3: CASTPSDILITYNSPLHF. CDR3 sequence (DNA): TGTGCCAGTACCCCATCGGACATTTTAATCACCTATAATTCACCCCTCCACTTT.

This chain connects TRBV28 to TRBJ1-2, with D maybe TRBD1 (5 bases). The CDR3 length is 12 residues. From germline, CDR1 is MDHEN and CDR2 SYDVKM. The V end was cut by 6 bases, the J end by 4 bases, with 9 bases between. CDR3 DNA: TGTGCCAGCAGCAGGGTGGGCTATGGCTACACCTTC. This encodes CASSRVGYGYTF.

This chain uses TRBV19 with TRBJ2-7; 7 bases are shared with TRBD1. CDR1 LNHDA and CDR2 SQIVND come from the germline V gene (reference sequence). The CDR3 is 14 amino acids. The trim removed 7 bases at V and 4 bases at J, leaving 10 bases unmatched. The CDR3 bases are TGTGCCAGTAACAGGGGTCTGCTCGATTACGAGCAGTACTTC. The encoded protein is CASNRGLLDYEQYF.

This chain joins TRBV7-2 and TRBJ1-1; the match to TRBD1 covers 7 bases. The CDR3 consists of 13 residues. V trimming: 5 bases; J trimming: 5 bases; junction bases outside the gene matches: 5. Germline V gene sequence: CDR1 SGHTA, CDR2 FQGNSA. The CDR3 region is CASSRQGGTEAFF. The CDR3 DNA reads TGTGCCAGCAGCCGACAGGGTGGGACTGAAGCTTTCTTT.

V and J are TRBV2 and TRBJ2-1; the match to TRBD2 covers 7 bases. The germline CDR1 and CDR2 sequences are SNHLY and FYNNEI. The ends lost 8 bases at V and 7 bases at J; junction bases unmatched: 8. The CDR3 extends over 13 amino acids. The DNA for the CDR3 is TGTGCCAGCTCGGGGGGAATGAGGAATGAGCAGTTCTTC. Translated: CASSGGMRNEQFF.

This clone was seen more than once but under ten times. The chain is built from TRBV28 and TRBJ2-3; D remains ambiguous. This CDR3 spans 14 amino acids. The V gene's germline CDR1 is MDHEN and CDR2 SYDVKM. Deletions cut 4 bases from V and 0 bases from J, with 8 bases between. The CDR3 here is CASSSDMSTDTQYF. CDR3 nucleotides: TGTGCCAGCAGTTCCGACATGAGCACAGATACGCAGTATTTT.

By share, this clone ranks as medium-sized (0.01 to 0.1%). The chain links TRBV2 to TRBJ2-7, with D unresolved. V was clipped by 0 bases and J by 2 bases, with 8 bases between them. The CDR3 covers 14 residues. Germline V lookup: CDR1 SNHLY, CDR2 FYNNEI. CDR3 loop: CASSEAVGTYEQYF. As DNA, the CDR3 is TGTGCCAGCAGTGAAGCGGTGGGCACCTACGAGCAGTACTTC.

The chain recombines TRBV21-1 with TRBJ2-2; the table's D call TRBD2 went unverified against the DNA. TRBV21-1 is a pseudogene segment. The CDR3 has 18 residues. CDR3 in amino acids: CASSNSSLGRRNTGELFF. The DNA for the CDR3 is TGTGCCAGCAGCAACTCTTCCCTAGGGAGACGGAACACCGGGGAGCTGTTTTTT.

The chain uses TRBV19 and TRBJ1-1; D not certain. The CDR3 totals 12 residues. V was clipped by 3 bases and J by 4 bases, with 6 bases between them. The germline V gene has CDR1 LNHDA and CDR2 SQIVND (reference sequence). The CDR3 coding sequence is TGTGCCAGTAGTATGCGCGGCACTGAAGCTTTCTTT. Protein sequence: CASSMRGTEAFF. Combining the CDR3 with reference TRBV19 and TRBJ1-1 gives the whole variable domain DGGITQSPKYLFRKEGQNVTLSCEQNLNHDAMYWYRQDPGQGLRLIYYSQIVNDFQKGDIAEGYSVSREKKESFPLTVTSAQKNPTAFYLCASSMRGTEAFFGQGTRLTVV.

The chain uses TRBV3-1 (or the pseudogene TRBV3-2) and TRBJ2-7; D is unresolved. This CDR3 comprises 11 residues. Trimming pared 8 bases from V and 3 bases from J, leaving 8 bases between. CDR1 and CDR2 (germline): LGHDT, YNNKEL (reference sequence). CDR3 protein: CASSTVYEQYF. DNA for the CDR3: TGTGCCAGCTCTACTGTCTACGAGCAGTACTTC.

This sequence joins TRBV6-5 and TRBJ2-1; maybe TRBD1 (6 bases). Trimming pared 5 bases from V and 6 bases from J, leaving 17 bases between. CDR3 length: 15 amino acids. Germline assignment: CDR1 MNHEY and CDR2 SVGAGI. This CDR3 is CASSPKGHRSNEQFF. The CDR3 region has the DNA TGTGCCAGCAGTCCTAAGGGACACCGTTCCAATGAGCAGTTCTTC.

The chain has TRBV19 and TRBJ1-5, with D possibly matching TRBD1 (6 bases). CDR1 is LNHDA, CDR2 SQIVND, per germline (reference sequence). With 1 base removed from V and 2 bases from J, the gap between germline ends came to 15 bases. CDR3 length: 17 residues. The DNA of the CDR3 is TGTGCCAGTAGTATAGGGCCAGGGGTTAATGGCAATCAGCCCCAGCATTTT. It codes for CASSIGPGVNGNQPQHF. The whole variable domain, remainder taken from reference TRBV19 and TRBJ1-5, is DGGITQSPKYLFRKEGQNVTLSCEQNLNHDAMYWYRQDPGQGLRLIYYSQIVNDFQKGDIAEGYSVSREKKESFPLTVTSAQKNPTAFYLCASSIGPGVNGNQPQHFGDGTRLSIL.

This rearrangement joins TRBV11-2 to TRBJ1-4, with 7 bases identical to TRBD1. Germline loops: CDR1 SGHAT, CDR2 FQNNGV. With 5 bases clipped from V and 2 bases from J, the junction kept 14 bases outside the gene matches. This CDR3 has 18 residues. The DNA for the CDR3 is TGTGCCAGCAGCACCCGGACAGGCAGCCTGGACACTAATGAAAAACTGTTTTTT. Its protein product is CASSTRTGSLDTNEKLFF.

The chain employs TRBV7-6 and TRBJ2-3; a weak D match, TRBD1 (8 bases). This CDR3 has 19 residues. V was trimmed by 4 bases and J by 2 bases, leaving 25 bases between them. In germline, CDR1 is SGHVS, CDR2 FNYEAQ. This CDR3 reads CASSWTGSWGRAPTDTQYF. As DNA, the CDR3 is TGTGCCAGCAGCTGGACAGGGTCTTGGGGGAGGGCCCCCACAGATACGCAGTATTTT.

J is TRBJ1-2 and V is TRBV6-6; D might be TRBD1 (5 bases). CDR1 MNHNY and CDR2 SVGAGI come from the germline V gene (reference sequence). The CDR3 is 15 residues long. Trimming stripped 0 bases from V and 8 bases from J, with 16 bases between. The CDR3, as DNA: TGTGCCAGCAGTTACTCGCCGGGAGGGACGGGAGGCTACACCTTC. Its translation is CASSYSPGGTGGYTF.

The chain is built from TRBV5-1 and TRBJ1-1, with 8 nucleotides matching TRBD1. Germline V gives CDR1 SGHRS, CDR2 YFSETQ. This CDR3 is 15 amino acids long. After removal of 4 bases from V and 3 bases from J, the junction contained 8 bases not matched to a gene. The CDR3 coding sequence is TGCGCCAGCAGCCCTCGGACAGGGATGGACACTGAAGCTTTCTTT. It is translated as CASSPRTGMDTEAFF.

The count of this clone is one. The chain employs TRBV27 and TRBJ2-7; D ambiguous. Germline V gives CDR1 MNHEY, CDR2 SMNVEV (reference sequence). This CDR3 is built from 17 residues. Trimming removed 1 base from V and 0 bases from J, with 16 bases in between. The CDR3 region is CASSLLSRLSSSYEQYF. The CDR3 nucleotides read TGTGCCAGCAGTTTATTATCGCGGCTTTCCAGCTCCTACGAGCAGTACTTC.

The chain links TRBV11-2 to TRBJ2-3; TRBD2 is a possible D gene (5 bases). The CDR3 runs to 13 residues. Trimming pared 5 bases from V and 2 bases from J, leaving 8 bases between. Per germline, CDR1 SGHAT and CDR2 FQNNGV. Here the CDR3 reads CASSLGVTDTQYF. In DNA form, the CDR3 reads TGTGCCAGCAGCCTGGGAGTCACAGATACGCAGTATTTT.

The chain couples TRBV24-1 to TRBJ2-1; TRBD2 aligns across 9 bases. V trimming: 2 bases; J trimming: 3 bases; junction bases outside the gene matches: 4. The germline V gene has CDR1 KGHDR and CDR2 SFDVKD. The CDR3 loop spans 16 amino acids. CDR3 loop: CATSDYSSGNYNEQFF. As DNA, the CDR3 is TGTGCCACCAGTGATTACTCTAGCGGGAACTACAATGAGCAGTTCTTC.

The chain recombines TRBV29-1 with TRBJ1-2; a possible D gene is TRBD1 (5 bases). The CDR3 has 17 residues. The ends were cut back, 0 bases at V and 0 bases at J, with 17 bases in the middle. The germline CDR1 and CDR2 sequences are SQVTM and ANQGSEA. As DNA, the CDR3 is TGCAGCGTTGAAGATGGAAGACAGATAAGAGCTAACTATGGCTACACCTTC. It is translated as CSVEDGRQIRANYGYTF.

J is TRBJ2-7 and V is TRBV2; D not resolved. The CDR3 covers 14 residues. The V end was cut by 2 bases, the J end by 5 bases, with 13 bases between. Germline lookup yields CDR1 SNHLY and CDR2 FYNNEI. CDR3 residues: CASSESLLEHEQYF. The CDR3 region has the DNA TGTGCCAGCAGTGAATCCCTCCTAGAACACGAGCAGTACTTC.

This chain joins TRBV19 and TRBJ1-6; the match to TRBD1 covers 7 bases. CDR1 is LNHDA, CDR2 SQIVND, per germline (reference sequence). The CDR3 spans 15 residues. V lost 5 bases to trimming and J lost 7 bases; unmatched junction nucleotides: 8. CDR3 DNA sequence: TGTGCCAGTAGTGTCGATCAGGGGGGAAATTCACCCCTCCACTTT. This sequence encodes CASSVDQGGNSPLHF.